These T cell receptor beta chains were read from a single sample in a study of cytomegalovirus exposure and HLA in healthy donors. Libraries were prepared by immunoSEQ multiplex PCR; TCRdb keeps only in-frame clonotypes and omits some of them. The sample holds around 130,000 clones. Material: PBMCs. The receptor set was obtained from a woman aged 55-75 years in good health and CMV-seronegative. The CDR3 runs from the conserved cysteine through the conserved F or W. Each record gives: clone size, CDR3 length, D gene, J gene, V gene, CDR3 DNA, CDR3 protein. The D gene is left open where the match is weak. Size tells how often a clone was seen (once, few, many) or the class of an expanded clone, and some rows leave it out.

- | 15 | TRBD1 | TRBJ1-1 | TRBV5-1 | TGCGCCAGCAGCTGGGGTACAGGGGTCAACACTGAAGCTTTCTTT | CASSWGTGVNTEAFF
- | 13 | TRBD1 | TRBJ1-1 | TRBV11-3 | TGTGCCAGCAGCTTTAACGACAGGGTTGAAGCTTTCTTT | CASSFNDRVEAFF
- | 13 | - | TRBJ1-2 | TRBV27 | TGTGCCAGCAGTGCACAGGAAAACTATGGCTACACCTTC | CASSAQENYGYTF
- | 17 | TRBD2 | TRBJ2-1 | TRBV12-5 | TGTGCTAGTGGTTTGGCCAGCGGGGGGGCCTTGTCTGGTGAGCAGTTCTTC | CASGLASGGALSGEQFF
- | 14 | TRBD2 | TRBJ2-3 | TRBV5-6 | TGTGCCGAAAGCGTCAGCGGGGAACCAGATACGCAGTATTTT | CAESVSGEPDTQYF
- | 16 | - | TRBJ1-1 | TRBV7-9 | TGTGCCAGCAGCTCTTCCGGTGGGGGCGCGGGCACTGAAGCTTTCTTT | CASSSSGGGAGTEAFF
- | 16 | - | TRBJ2-1 | TRBV5-4 | TGTGCCAGCAGCCCCACCCGGGGAGCGGTAGGGAATGAGCAGTTCTTC | CASSPTRGAVGNEQFF
- | 15 | - | TRBJ1-2 | TRBV9 | TGTGCCAGCAGCGTAGCCCACTCAGGGGATCATGGCTACACCTTC | CASSVAHSGDHGYTF
- | 14 | TRBD1 | TRBJ2-5 | TRBV5-1 | TGCGCCAGCAGCGCCGGGACAGAAAGAGAGACCCAGTACTTC | CASSAGTERETQYF
- | 14 | TRBD1 | TRBJ1-2 | TRBV5-1 | TGCGCCAGCAGCTTACGACAGGGGGCCGGAGGCTACACCTTC | CASSLRQGAGGYTF
- | 15 | - | TRBJ1-5 | TRBV2 | TGTGCCAGCAGGATGGGGGGGCCGGACAATCAGCCCCAGCATTTT | CASRMGGPDNQPQHF
- | 15 | - | TRBJ2-5 | TRBV12-5 | TGTGCTAGTGGTCCGGGACATTCCACTTGGGAGACCCAGTACTTC | CASGPGHSTWETQYF
- | 14 | TRBD1 | TRBJ1-2 | TRBV5-6 | TGTGCCAGCAGCGGCAGGGGGCAAAGCTATGGCTACACCTTC | CASSGRGQSYGYTF
- | 15 | TRBD1 | TRBJ2-7 | TRBV6-1 | TGTGCCAGCATGGCGGCCGGGACAGGGGCCTACGAGCAGTACTTC | CASMAAGTGAYEQYF
- | 18 | - | TRBJ1-5 | TRBV4-1 | TGCGCCAGCAGCCAAGATAGCCAGGACAATAGGGGCAATCAGCCCCAGCATTTT | CASSQDSQDNRGNQPQHF
- | 14 | TRBD1 | TRBJ1-2 | TRBV15 | TGTGCCACCAGCGTTCTCGGACAGGGTGCCGGCTACACCTTC | CATSVLGQGAGYTF
medium-sized | 14 | - | TRBJ2-2 | TRBV6-1 | TGTGCCAGCAGTGAAGCGCTGGAGTTAGGGGAGCTGTTTTTT | CASSEALELGELFF
- | 15 | - | TRBJ1-5 | TRBV19 | TGTGCCAGTAGCCTGGGACTGTATAGCAATCAGCCCCAGCATTTT | CASSLGLYSNQPQHF
- | 16 | - | TRBJ1-5 | TRBV11-3 | TGTGCCAGCAGCTTACTCGGGAAAACTGCCAATCAGCCCCAGCATTTT | CASSLLGKTANQPQHF
- | 15 | - | TRBJ1-2 | TRBV7-8 | TGTGCCAGCAGCTTAGGTCGGAGTCGGGTCTATGGCTACACCTTC | CASSLGRSRVYGYTF
- | 16 | TRBD1 | TRBJ2-7 | TRBV7-9 | TGTGCCAGCAGCTTAGGAACCGGGACAGGGGCTCGCGAGCAGTACTTC | CASSLGTGTGAREQYF
- | 13 | - | TRBJ1-5 | TRBV2 | TGTGCCAGCAGAGGGACTGCCCAAGGGCCCCAGCATTTT | CASRGTAQGPQHF
- | 16 | - | TRBJ2-3 | TRBV4-2 | TGTGCCAGCAGCCAAGCTGATGGAGATAGCACAGATACGCAGTATTTT | CASSQADGDSTDTQYF
- | 15 | - | TRBJ1-1 | TRBV7-3 | TGTGCCAGCAGCTTAAATCCCAGGGCGAACACTGAAGCTTTCTTT | CASSLNPRANTEAFF
- | 15 | TRBD1 | TRBJ2-5 | TRBV5-1 | TGCGCCAGCAGGCACCGGGACAGGGGTGAGGAGACCCAGTACTTC | CASRHRDRGEETQYF
- | 15 | TRBD2 | TRBJ2-7 | TRBV7-9 | TGTGCCAGCAGCTTTCTAGCGGAAGGAGACTACGAGCAGTACTTC | CASSFLAEGDYEQYF
- | 15 | TRBD1 | TRBJ2-3 | TRBV6-6 | TGTGCCAGCAGCCCGCGACAGGGATTAGAGAATACGCAGTATTTT | CASSPRQGLENTQYF